A single sample is the source of the 2 T cell receptor beta chains below, sequenced in a study of OX40 agonist ivuxolimab in advanced cancers. Profiling relied on immunoSEQ multiplex PCR, and the TCRdb table lists in-frame clones only, not all of them. The table records over 150,000 clones, 85% to 95% of them present only once. Material: CD4+ or CD8+ T cells sorted from blood, obtained in a trial of the OX40 agonist ivuxolimab. The receptors here all came from an adult with an advanced solid tumor such as melanoma, head and neck, liver or kidney cancer.

This sequence joins TRBV7-2 and TRBJ2-2; TRBD2 matches at 9 bases. V lost 7 bases, J lost 5 bases, and 14 bases stayed unmatched. The germline V gene has CDR1 SGHTA and CDR2 FQGNSA. The CDR3 consists of 17 residues. CDR3 protein: CASITASGDARTGELFF. CDR3 bases: TGTGCCAGCATCACCGCTAGCGGGGACGCAAGGACCGGGGAGCTGTTTTTT.

The rearrangement uses TRBV27 and TRBJ1-5, with 7 bases that match TRBD1. CDR1 and CDR2 from the germline V gene are MNHEY and SMNVEV (reference sequence). V trimming: 6 bases; J trimming: 0 bases; junction bases outside the gene matches: 5. This CDR3 has 15 amino acids. The CDR3 DNA follows: TGTGCCAGCAGGGGGGACAGTTTTAGCAATCAGCCCCAGCATTTT. Its translation is CASRGDSFSNQPQHF.